The following is a T cell receptor beta chain sequence with its context. This entry belongs to a study of blood T cell repertoires in COVID-19. Trimming removed 6 bases from V and 3 bases from J; junction bases left unmatched: 4. The CDR3 runs 13 residues. The assay was immunoSEQ multiplex PCR, and TCRdb's table has in-frame clones only and misses some. This sample carries roughly 100,000 clones, approximately 84% of them seen once, and the ten largest clones take over 10%. The genes are TRBV12-3 or TRBV12-4 and TRBJ2-7, with 8 bases aligning to TRBD1. Sequenced input: peripheral blood. This TCR was sampled from a human donor in a cohort sampled during active or convalescent COVID-19. CDR3: CASRDRDRYEQYF. CDR3 nucleotides: TGTGCCAGCAGGGACAGGGACCGCTACGAGCAGTACTTC.